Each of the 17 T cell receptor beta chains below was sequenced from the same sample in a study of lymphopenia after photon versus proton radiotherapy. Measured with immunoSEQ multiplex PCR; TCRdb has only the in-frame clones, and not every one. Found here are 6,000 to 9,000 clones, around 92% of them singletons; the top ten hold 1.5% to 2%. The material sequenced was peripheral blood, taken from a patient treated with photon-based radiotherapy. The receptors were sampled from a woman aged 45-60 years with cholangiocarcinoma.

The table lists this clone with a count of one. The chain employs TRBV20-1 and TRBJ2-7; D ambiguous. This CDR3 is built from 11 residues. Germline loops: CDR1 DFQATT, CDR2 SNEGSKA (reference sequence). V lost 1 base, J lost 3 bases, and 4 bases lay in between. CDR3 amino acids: CSARVSYEQYF. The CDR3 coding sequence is TGCAGTGCTAGAGTGAGCTACGAGCAGTACTTC.

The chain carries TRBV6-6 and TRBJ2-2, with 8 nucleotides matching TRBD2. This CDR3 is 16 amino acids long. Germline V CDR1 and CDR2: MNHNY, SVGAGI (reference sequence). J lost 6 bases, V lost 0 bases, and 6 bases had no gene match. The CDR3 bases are TGTGCCAGCAGTTACTCGGGCGGGGGGATGGCCGGGGAGCTGTTTTTT. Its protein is CASSYSGGGMAGELFF.

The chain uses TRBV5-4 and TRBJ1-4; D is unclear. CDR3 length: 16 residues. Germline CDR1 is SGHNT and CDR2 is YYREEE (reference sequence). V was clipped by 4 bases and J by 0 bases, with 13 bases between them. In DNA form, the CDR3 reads TGTGCCAGCAGCCCGGCCCCGATTACAACTAATGAAAAACTGTTTTTT. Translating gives CASSPAPITTNEKLFF.

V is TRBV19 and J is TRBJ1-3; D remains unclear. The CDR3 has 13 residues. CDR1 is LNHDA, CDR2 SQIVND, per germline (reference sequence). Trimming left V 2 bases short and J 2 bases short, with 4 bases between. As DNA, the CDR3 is TGTGCCAGTAGTATATTTCCTGGAAACACCATATATTTT. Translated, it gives CASSIFPGNTIYF.

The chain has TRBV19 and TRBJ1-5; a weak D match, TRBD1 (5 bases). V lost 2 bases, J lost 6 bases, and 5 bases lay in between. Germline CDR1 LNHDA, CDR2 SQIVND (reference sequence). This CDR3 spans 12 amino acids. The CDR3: CASSIRGQPQHF. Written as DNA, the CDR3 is TGTGCCAGTAGTATAAGGGGTCAGCCCCAGCATTTT.

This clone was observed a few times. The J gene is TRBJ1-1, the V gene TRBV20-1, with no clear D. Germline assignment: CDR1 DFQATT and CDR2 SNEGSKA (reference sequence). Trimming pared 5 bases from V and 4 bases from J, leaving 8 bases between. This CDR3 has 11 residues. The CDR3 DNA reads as TGCAGTGCTGACATCCTCACTGAAGCTTTCTTT. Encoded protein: CSADILTEAFF.

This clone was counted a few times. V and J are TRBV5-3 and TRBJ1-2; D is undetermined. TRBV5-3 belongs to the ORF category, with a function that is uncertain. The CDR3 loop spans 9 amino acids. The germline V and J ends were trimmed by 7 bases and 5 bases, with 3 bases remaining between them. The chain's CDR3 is CARLYGYTF. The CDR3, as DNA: TGTGCCAGATTGTATGGCTACACCTTC.

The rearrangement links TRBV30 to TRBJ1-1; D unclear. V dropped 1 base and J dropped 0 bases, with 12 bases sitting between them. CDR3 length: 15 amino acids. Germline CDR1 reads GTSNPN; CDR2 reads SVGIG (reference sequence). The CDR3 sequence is CAWSGLVWVNTEAFF. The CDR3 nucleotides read TGTGCCTGGAGTGGCCTCGTTTGGGTGAACACTGAAGCTTTCTTT.

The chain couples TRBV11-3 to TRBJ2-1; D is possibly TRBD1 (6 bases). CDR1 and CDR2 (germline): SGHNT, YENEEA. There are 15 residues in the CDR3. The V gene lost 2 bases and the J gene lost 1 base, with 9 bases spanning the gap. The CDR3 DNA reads TGTGCCAGCAGCTTATCCAGGGGATCCTACAATGAGCAGTTCTTC. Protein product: CASSLSRGSYNEQFF. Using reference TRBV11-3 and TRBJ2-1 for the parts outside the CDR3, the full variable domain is EAGVVQSPRYKIIEKKQPVAFWCNPISGHNTLYWYLQNLGQGPELLIRYENEEAVDDSQLPKDRFSAERLKGVDSTLKIQPAELGDSAVYLCASSLSRGSYNEQFFGPGTRLTVL.

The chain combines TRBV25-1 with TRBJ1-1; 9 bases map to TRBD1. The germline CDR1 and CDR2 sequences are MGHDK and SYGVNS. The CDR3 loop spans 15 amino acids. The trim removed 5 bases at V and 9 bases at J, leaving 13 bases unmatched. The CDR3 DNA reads TGTGCCAGCAGTTCAGGACAGGGGTGGTTCGAAAAAGCTTTCTTT. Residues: CASSSGQGWFEKAFF.

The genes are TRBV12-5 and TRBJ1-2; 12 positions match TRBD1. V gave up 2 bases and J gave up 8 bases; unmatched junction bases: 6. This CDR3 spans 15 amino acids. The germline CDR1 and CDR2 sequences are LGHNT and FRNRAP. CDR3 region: CASGLLGQGASGYTF. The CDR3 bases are TGTGCTAGTGGTTTGCTGGGACAGGGGGCGAGCGGCTACACCTTC.

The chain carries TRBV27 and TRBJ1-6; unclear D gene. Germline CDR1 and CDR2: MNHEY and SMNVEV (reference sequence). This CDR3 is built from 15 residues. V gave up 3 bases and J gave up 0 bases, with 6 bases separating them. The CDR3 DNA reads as TGTGCCAGCAGTTTTCGGGACTCCTATAATTCACCCCTCCACTTT. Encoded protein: CASSFRDSYNSPLHF.

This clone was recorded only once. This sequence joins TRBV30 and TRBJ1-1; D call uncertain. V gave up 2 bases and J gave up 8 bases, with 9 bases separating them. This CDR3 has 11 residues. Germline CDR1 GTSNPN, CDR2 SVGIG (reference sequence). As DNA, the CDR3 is TGTGCCTGGAGTCCCAGGTGGGAAGCTTTCTTT. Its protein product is CAWSPRWEAFF.

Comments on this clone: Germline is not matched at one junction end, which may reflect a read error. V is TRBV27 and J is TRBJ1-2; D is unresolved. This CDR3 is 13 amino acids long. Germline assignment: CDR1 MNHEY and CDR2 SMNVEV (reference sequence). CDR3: CASSLYMAGPKTF. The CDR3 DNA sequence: TGTGCCAGCAGTTTATACATGGCAGGCCCTAAAACGTTC.

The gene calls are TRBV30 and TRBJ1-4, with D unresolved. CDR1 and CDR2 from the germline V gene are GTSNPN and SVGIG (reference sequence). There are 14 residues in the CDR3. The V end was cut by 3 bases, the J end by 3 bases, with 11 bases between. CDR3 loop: CAWRRGMANEKLFF. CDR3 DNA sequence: TGTGCCTGGAGGCGCGGGATGGCTAATGAAAAACTGTTTTTT.

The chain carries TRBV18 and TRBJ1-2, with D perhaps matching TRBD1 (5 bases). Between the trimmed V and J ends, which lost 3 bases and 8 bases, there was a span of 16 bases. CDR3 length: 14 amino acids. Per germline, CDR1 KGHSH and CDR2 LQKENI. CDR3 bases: TGTGCCAGCTCACCTCGCAGGGACTTTTACGGCTACACCTTC. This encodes CASSPRRDFYGYTF. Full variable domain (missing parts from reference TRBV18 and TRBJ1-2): NAGVMQNPRHLVRRRGQEARLRCSPMKGHSHVYWYRQLPEEGLKFMVYLQKENIIDESGMPKERFSAEFPKEGPSILRIQQVVRGDSAAYFCASSPRRDFYGYTFGSGTRLTVV.

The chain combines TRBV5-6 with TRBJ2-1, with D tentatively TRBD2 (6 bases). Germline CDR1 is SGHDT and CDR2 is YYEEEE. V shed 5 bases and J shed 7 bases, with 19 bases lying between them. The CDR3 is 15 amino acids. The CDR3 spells CASSLTGGLGNEQFF. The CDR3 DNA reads TGTGCCAGCAGTTTAACAGGAGGGCTGGGGAATGAGCAGTTCTTC.